Presented here are 3 T cell receptor beta chains from one specimen sequenced in a study of T cell responses to AZD1222 COVID-19 vaccine. Sequenced by immunoSEQ multiplex PCR; TCRdb stores in-frame clones only, minus some. In the table there are approximately 150,000 clones, less than 90% of which are singletons. The sample in question was peripheral blood, obtained on day 0 of AZD1222 vaccination. These TCRs come from an adult in good health.

This chain uses TRBV28 with TRBJ1-4, with TRBD1 matching over 7 bases. Germline V lookup: CDR1 MDHEN, CDR2 SYDVKM. V shed 1 base, J shed 0 bases, and the junction held 5 bases outside the gene matches. The CDR3 consists of 17 residues. Here the CDR3 reads CASSLYGTETTNEKLFF. The CDR3 nucleotides read TGTGCCAGCAGTTTATACGGGACAGAGACAACTAATGAAAAACTGTTTTTT.

J is TRBJ2-5 and V is TRBV5-1, with 8 bases fitting TRBD1. Germline trimming cut 4 bases from V and 0 bases from J; bases unmatched to any gene: 8. The CDR3 has 16 amino acids. Germline CDR1 is SGHRS and CDR2 is YFSETQ. CDR3: CASSPKGTGDQETQYF. The CDR3 region has the DNA TGCGCCAGCAGCCCGAAAGGGACAGGAGACCAAGAGACCCAGTACTTC.

The CDR3 DNA sequence: TGCGCCAGCAGCAGCGGGACTCATGTTTTAGATACGCAGTATTTT. This gives the protein CASSSGTHVLDTQYF. This sequence joins TRBV5-1 and TRBJ2-3, with TRBD2 matching 7 bases. Per the germline V gene, CDR1 is SGHRS and CDR2 is YFSETQ. With 4 bases clipped from V and 5 bases from J, the junction kept 10 bases outside the gene matches. CDR3 length: 15 residues.